This section outlines one T cell receptor (beta chain) sequence together with its context. This table comes from immunoSEQ multiplex PCR, and its TCRdb copy is limited to in-frame clones, with some not included. The data hold 200,000 to 250,000 clones, with 50% to 80% observed a single time. The data derive from a study of shared clonotypes between healthy human individuals. Looked up from germline, CDR1 is MDHEN and CDR2 is SYDVKM. The CDR3 runs 12 residues. V shed 3 bases and J shed 4 bases, with 3 bases lying between them. The sequence came from a man aged 30-40 years in good health. The sample comprised memory CD4+ T cells sorted from blood. Subset reported: CD45RA-negative fraction. V is TRBV28 and J is TRBJ2-2; D remains ambiguous. The CDR3 loop is CASSFITGELFF. Written as DNA, the CDR3 is TGTGCCAGCAGTTTCATCACCGGGGAGCTGTTTTTT.